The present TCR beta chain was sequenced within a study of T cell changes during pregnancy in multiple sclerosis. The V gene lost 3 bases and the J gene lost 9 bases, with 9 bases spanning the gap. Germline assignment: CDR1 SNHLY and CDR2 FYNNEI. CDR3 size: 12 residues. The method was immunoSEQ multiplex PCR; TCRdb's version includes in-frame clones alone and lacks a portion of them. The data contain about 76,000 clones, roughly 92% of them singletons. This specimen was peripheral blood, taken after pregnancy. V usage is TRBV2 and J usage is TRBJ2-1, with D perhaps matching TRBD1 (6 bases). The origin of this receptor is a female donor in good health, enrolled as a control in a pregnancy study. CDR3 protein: CASSEKQGEQFF. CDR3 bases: TGTGCCAGCAGTGAGAAACAGGGTGAGCAGTTCTTC. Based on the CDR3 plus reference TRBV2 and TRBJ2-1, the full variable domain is EPEVTQTPSHQVTQMGQEVILRCVPISNHLYFYWYRQILGQKVEFLVSFYNNEISEKSEIFDDQFSVERPDGSNFTLKIRSTKLEDSAMYFCASSEKQGEQFFGPGTRLTVL.